This TCR beta chain was identified in a study of early stage breast cancer tumors. The method was immunoSEQ multiplex PCR; TCRdb's version includes in-frame clones alone and lacks a portion of them. The table lists 45,000 to 60,000 clones, 75% to 95% of them singletons. This CDR3 comprises 18 residues. The V and J ends lost 5 bases and 4 bases respectively, with 26 bases between them. Germline loops: CDR1 SEHNR, CDR2 FQNEAQ (reference sequence). This TCR was sampled from a person between 65 and 79 years old with breast cancer. The sequenced sample consisted of blood. The rearrangement uses TRBV7-9 and TRBJ2-5; maybe TRBD2 (5 bases). CDR3 protein: CASSSFPWGSGGGETQYF. The CDR3, as DNA: TGTGCCAGCAGCAGTTTTCCCTGGGGATCTGGAGGTGGAGAGACCCAGTACTTC.